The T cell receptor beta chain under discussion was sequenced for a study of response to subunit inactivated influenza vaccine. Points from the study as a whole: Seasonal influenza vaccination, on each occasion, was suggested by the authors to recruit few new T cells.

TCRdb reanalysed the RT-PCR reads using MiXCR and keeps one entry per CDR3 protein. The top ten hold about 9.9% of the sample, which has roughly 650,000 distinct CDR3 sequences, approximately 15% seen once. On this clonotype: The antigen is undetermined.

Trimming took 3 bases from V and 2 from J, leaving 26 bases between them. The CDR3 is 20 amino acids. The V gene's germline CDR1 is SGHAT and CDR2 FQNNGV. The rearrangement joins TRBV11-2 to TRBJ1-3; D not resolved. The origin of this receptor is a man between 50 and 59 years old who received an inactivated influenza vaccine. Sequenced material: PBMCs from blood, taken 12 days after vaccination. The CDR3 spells CASSLLSRGVSRDAGNTIYF. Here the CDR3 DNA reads TGTGCCAGCAGCTTGCTATCCCGTGGGGTTTCTAGAGACGCTGGAAACACCATATATTTT.